Sequencing of this TCR beta chain was carried out in a study of blood T cell repertoires in COVID-19. Overall study: Donors in the United States, Italy and Spain gave samples during acute or convalescent COVID-19. PBMCs, B-cell-depleted T cells, or T cells provided the cDNA or gDNA that made up the material.

Per the authors' pipeline: By means of reference gene primer amplification, nucleated cell counts were estimated. Generated by immunoSEQ multiplex PCR, the TCRdb table keeps only in-frame clones and is missing some. V and J calls and clone size are given by that table; D and trimming were obtained from the DNA. Of about 190,000 clones listed, approximately 90% are singletons. This clone has more than one count but fewer than ten. This TCR was sampled from a middle-aged woman who had recovered from COVID-19. The material sequenced was peripheral blood.

DNA for the CDR3: TGTGCCAGCAGTGACTCTAGGGGGCAGCCCCAGCATTTT. Translating it yields CASSDSRGQPQHF. V gene TRBV6-4 combines with J gene TRBJ1-5; D is perhaps TRBD1 (6 bases). The CDR3 runs to 13 residues. The germline V and J ends were trimmed by 0 bases and 7 bases, with 7 bases remaining between them. CDR1 MRHNA and CDR2 SNTAGT come from the germline V gene.